The 7 T cell receptor beta chains below were found in one sample sequenced in a study of T cell repertoires in cytomegalovirus infection. Their recognized antigens are unknown. In TCRdb, the reads were re-called with MiXCR into one record per CDR3 protein. Of approximately 1,000,000 distinct CDR3 sequences in the sample, 31% were seen once. Sample: cultured CD8+ T cells from PBMCs, taken from culture after CMV antigen stimulation. Receptors originate from a human donor in good health (CMV status not recorded). Some clones in this sample may be carry-over from other donors' samples.

This clonotype was counted between two and nine times. The chain joins TRBV7-9 to TRBJ2-5; D remains unclear. The germline V gene encodes CDR1 SEHNR and CDR2 FQNEAQ (reference sequence). The CDR3 sequence is 13 residues long. The V end was cut by 5 bases, the J end by 10 bases, with 17 bases between. This CDR3 is CASSLRATVDQYF. In DNA form, the CDR3 reads TGTGCCAGCAGCCTACGGGCCACCGTGGACCAGTACTTC.

The chain couples TRBV20-1 to TRBJ2-2, with D possibly being TRBD2 (7 bases). V was trimmed by 0 bases and J by 5 bases, leaving 22 bases between them. This CDR3 is built from 18 residues. The V gene's germline CDR1 is DFQATT and CDR2 SNEGSKA (reference sequence). The CDR3 DNA sequence: TGCAGTGCTAGAGATGAGATTTTTGGGGGGGCAATTACCGGGGAGCTGTTTTTT. Its protein product is CSARDEIFGGAITGELFF.

The rearrangement links TRBV7-6 to TRBJ2-5; D is perhaps TRBD2 (6 bases). With 3 bases removed from V and 4 bases from J, the gap between germline ends came to 12 bases. This CDR3 spans 14 amino acids. Per the germline V gene, CDR1 is SGHVS and CDR2 is FNYEAQ. CDR3 amino acids: CASSLGGELETQYF. The DNA for the CDR3 is TGTGCCAGCAGCTTGGGCGGGGAATTAGAGACCCAGTACTTC.

J is TRBJ2-7 and V is TRBV6-4; D is undetermined. This CDR3 comprises 13 residues. Germline CDR1 is MRHNA and CDR2 is SNTAGT. Trimming left V 4 bases short and J 6 bases short, with 13 bases between. This chain's CDR3 is CASSVQPLLEQYF. CDR3 nucleotides: TGTGCCAGCAGTGTGCAGCCTCTCCTCGAGCAGTACTTC.

This clonotype came up a few times. This chain joins TRBV27 and TRBJ1-1; D call uncertain. V lost 4 bases to trimming and J lost 10 bases, with 10 bases between them. The CDR3 has 11 amino acids. Germline CDR1 is MNHEY and CDR2 is SMNVEV (reference sequence). CDR3 DNA sequence: TGTGCCAGCAGTTCCCTCGGCGCAGCTTTCTTT. It yields the protein CASSSLGAAFF.

J is TRBJ2-7 and V is TRBV27; TRBD2 might be the D (6 bases). V was clipped by 5 bases and J by 0 bases, with 20 bases between them. Per germline, CDR1 MNHEY and CDR2 SMNVEV (reference sequence). This CDR3 comprises 17 residues. Written as DNA, the CDR3 is TGTGCCAGCAGTCTTCTCCCCTTAGCGGTGAGCTCCTACGAGCAGTACTTC. Its translation is CASSLLPLAVSSYEQYF.

This clonotype was found many times. The chain combines TRBV7-2 with TRBJ2-2, with 9 nucleotides matching TRBD1. Germline CDR1 reads SGHTA; CDR2 reads FQGNSA. V shed 3 bases and J 7 bases; nucleotides not matched to a gene: 9. This CDR3 has 16 residues. The CDR3 is CASSFVRQGGIGELFF. In nucleotides, the CDR3 is TGTGCCAGCAGCTTCGTCCGACAGGGGGGGATCGGGGAGCTGTTTTTT. Variable domain in full (rest from reference TRBV7-2 and TRBJ2-2): GAGVSQSPSNKVTEKGKDVELRCDPISGHTALYWYRQSLGQGLEFLIYFQGNSAPDKSGLPSDRFSAERTGGSVSTLTIQRTQQEDSAVYLCASSFVRQGGIGELFFGEGSRLTVL.